These 18 T cell receptor beta chains were all obtained from the same sample, sequenced in a study of T cells in Graves' hyperthyroidism and ophthalmopathy. TCR beta CDR3 region amplification was performed from RNA transcripts. Researchers ran a first-round RT-PCR on the TCR CDR3 using the HTBI primer set. TCRdb reprocessed the multiplex PCR reads with MiXCR, giving one entry per CDR3 protein. The table has nearly 750,000 distinct CDR3 sequences, approximately 40% seen once; the top ten hold around 30%. Material for sequencing was blood. Receptor source: a woman between 40 and 50 years old with Graves' hyperthyroidism.

Concerning this clonotype: A much larger clonotype is one base distant, so this may be a read error. This sequence joins TRBV14 and TRBJ2-2; D unclear. This CDR3 region has 14 residues. Germline assignment: CDR1 SGHDN and CDR2 FVKESK. The CDR3 region is CASKIHGNAGELFF. The CDR3 DNA follows: TGTGCCAGCAAAATCCATGGGAACGCCGGGGAGCTGTTTTTT.

This clonotype has at least ten counts. The CDR3 DNA sequence: TGTGCCAGCAGTTCTCCCCGGGGACACCTCTACGAGCAGTACTTC. Translated, it gives CASSSPRGHLYEQYF. The V gene is TRBV7-9, the J gene TRBJ2-7; tentatively, D is TRBD1 (6 bases). V lost 6 bases and J lost 3, with 18 bases in between. CDR3 length equals 15 residues. Germline assignment: CDR1 SEHNR and CDR2 FQNEAQ (reference sequence).

This clonotype occurred many times. The CDR3 DNA reads as TGTGCCAGCAGCTCGGGACAGGGTAGCTATGGCTACACCTTC. Translating it yields CASSSGQGSYGYTF. The chain combines TRBV7-9 with TRBJ1-2; 9 positions match TRBD1. Germline-derived CDR1 and CDR2 are SEHNR and FQNEAQ (reference sequence). Trimming at V came to 4 bases and at J to 4 bases, leaving 4 bases not matched to a gene. This CDR3 has 14 amino acids.

The gene calls are TRBV25-1 and TRBJ2-2; 7 bases map to TRBD1. Germline CDR1 MGHDK, CDR2 SYGVNS. V shed 8 bases and J 2 bases; nucleotides not matched to a gene: 11. The CDR3 consists of 16 residues. As DNA, the CDR3 is TGTGCCAGCTCACTTGCCGGGACAGCTAACACCGGGGAGCTGTTTTTT. Translation gives CASSLAGTANTGELFF.

The V and J genes are TRBV10-2 and TRBJ1-1; perhaps TRBD1 as D (5 bases). Germline values: CDR1 WSHSY, CDR2 SAAADI. V gave up 6 bases and J gave up 6 bases, with 11 bases separating them. The CDR3 contains 12 residues. CDR3 sequence reads: CASRWQGPEAFF. The DNA for the CDR3 is TGCGCCAGCAGGTGGCAGGGCCCTGAAGCTTTCTTT.

Many counts were recorded for this clonotype. V is TRBV29-1 and J is TRBJ1-2; D possibly corresponds to TRBD1 (6 bases). Germline V gives CDR1 SQVTM, CDR2 ANQGSEA. The CDR3 has 12 amino acids. The V end lost 8 bases, the J end lost 4 bases, and 14 bases lay between the germline ends. The CDR3 nucleotides are TGCAGCCATTTGGGGGGCAGCTATGGCTACACCTTC. Translating it yields CSHLGGSYGYTF.

This clonotype appeared many times. The chain combines TRBV2 with TRBJ2-2; D call uncertain. CDR1 and CDR2 from the germline V gene are SNHLY and FYNNEI. Trimming took 6 bases from V and 5 from J, leaving 7 bases between them. The CDR3 is 12 residues long. The DNA of the CDR3 is TGTGCCAGCAGCGGAGAGACCGGGGAGCTGTTTTTT. It codes for CASSGETGELFF.

This clonotype was seen a few times. The chain employs TRBV12-3 or TRBV12-4 and TRBJ2-2, with D uncertain. The V end lost 8 bases, the J end lost 3 bases, and 7 bases lay between the germline ends. This CDR3 is built from 12 residues. The CDR3 bases are TGTGCCAGCCTAAGAGACACCGGGGAGCTGTTTTTT. It is translated as CASLRDTGELFF.

The gene calls are TRBV9 and TRBJ1-2; D not resolved. Trimming stripped 5 bases from V and 9 bases from J, with 17 bases between. There are 13 residues in the CDR3. Germline CDR1 SGDLS, CDR2 YYNGEE. CDR3 DNA: TGTGCCAGCAGTTCGCCCCAGGTGAGAAGCTACACCTTC. Translated, it gives CASSSPQVRSYTF.

The chain employs TRBV12-5 and TRBJ2-5; perhaps TRBD2 as D (5 bases). Deletions cut 2 bases from V and 5 bases from J, with 12 bases between. Looked up from germline, CDR1 is LGHNT and CDR2 is FRNRAP. There are 14 residues in the CDR3. CDR3 region: CASGLSGAVETQYF. In DNA form, the CDR3 reads TGTGCTAGTGGTTTGTCTGGAGCGGTGGAGACCCAGTACTTC.

This clonotype turned up a few times. The gene calls are TRBV28 and TRBJ1-4, with D possibly being TRBD1 (6 bases). Per the germline V gene, CDR1 is MDHEN and CDR2 is SYDVKM. Trimming shortened V by 3 bases and J by 8 bases, and 7 bases separated the two germline ends. The CDR3 covers 12 residues. The CDR3 DNA reads as TGTGCCAGCAGTTTTACAGGGGAAAAACTGTTTTTT. Its translation: CASSFTGEKLFF.

This clonotype was found many times. The gene calls are TRBV4-3 and TRBJ1-2; a weak D match, TRBD1 (5 bases). This CDR3 has 13 amino acids. From germline, CDR1 is LGHNA and CDR2 YSLEER. V lost 2 bases to trimming and J lost 7 bases, with 11 bases between them. This CDR3 reads CASSQTDTVGYTF. In DNA form, the CDR3 reads TGCGCCAGCAGCCAAACGGACACGGTTGGCTACACCTTC.

There are many counts of this clonotype. V and J are TRBV7-2 and TRBJ1-1, with 8 nucleotides matching TRBD1. The CDR3 has 14 residues. Per the germline V gene, CDR1 is SGHTA and CDR2 is FQGNSA. Trimming at V came to 2 bases and at J to 5 bases, leaving 4 bases not matched to a gene. CDR3 nucleotide sequence: TGTGCCAGCAGCTTAATAGGACAGGGAACTGAAGCTTTCTTT. This translates into CASSLIGQGTEAFF.

This chain joins TRBV19 and TRBJ2-6, with 8 bases lining up with TRBD1. The V gene end was trimmed by 7 bases and the J gene end by 0 bases; junction bases not matched to a gene: 11. The CDR3 is 18 residues long. Looked up from germline, CDR1 is LNHDA and CDR2 is SQIVND (reference sequence). CDR3 in amino acids: CASTPRGQESSGANVLTF. CDR3 nucleotides: TGTGCCAGTACCCCAAGGGGACAGGAGAGCTCTGGGGCCAACGTCCTGACTTTC.

The gene calls are TRBV19 and TRBJ2-1, with TRBD2 identical over 7 bases. Germline CDR1 LNHDA, CDR2 SQIVND (reference sequence). Unmatched junction bases numbered 2, after V lost 5 bases and J lost 7 bases. This CDR3 region has 12 residues. The CDR3 DNA is TGTGCCAGTAGTCCCGGGGGGAATGAGCAGTTCTTC. This encodes CASSPGGNEQFF.

The chain carries TRBV10-3 and TRBJ1-6; no reliable D call. The CDR3 covers 14 residues. CDR1 is ENHRY, CDR2 SYGVKD, per germline. The ends were cut back, 10 bases at V and 7 bases at J, with 17 bases in the middle. CDR3 sequence (DNA): TGTGCCAGTTCGGGAGGACCCAACAATTCACCCCTCCACTTT. Translated, it gives CASSGGPNNSPLHF.

This clonotype occurred many times. The chain couples TRBV15 to TRBJ1-5; maybe TRBD1 (6 bases). The germline CDR1 and CDR2 sequences are LNHNV and YYDKDF (reference sequence). This CDR3 is built from 14 residues. V dropped 1 base and J dropped 6 bases, with 10 bases sitting between them. CDR3 in DNA: TGTGCCACCAGCAGAGGGCAGGGGATTCAGCCCCAGCATTTT. Amino acid sequence: CATSRGQGIQPQHF.

This clonotype was detected only once. Germline and junction disagree at one end, which may indicate a read error. The chain employs TRBV20-1 and TRBJ2-5, with 9 bases matching TRBD2. From germline, CDR1 is DFQATT and CDR2 SNEGSKA (reference sequence). The CDR3 extends over 14 amino acids. The CDR3 loop is CSAEGLAGKEAQYF. CDR3 nucleotides: TGCAGTGCGGAGGGGCTAGCGGGGAAAGAGGCCCAGTACTTC.